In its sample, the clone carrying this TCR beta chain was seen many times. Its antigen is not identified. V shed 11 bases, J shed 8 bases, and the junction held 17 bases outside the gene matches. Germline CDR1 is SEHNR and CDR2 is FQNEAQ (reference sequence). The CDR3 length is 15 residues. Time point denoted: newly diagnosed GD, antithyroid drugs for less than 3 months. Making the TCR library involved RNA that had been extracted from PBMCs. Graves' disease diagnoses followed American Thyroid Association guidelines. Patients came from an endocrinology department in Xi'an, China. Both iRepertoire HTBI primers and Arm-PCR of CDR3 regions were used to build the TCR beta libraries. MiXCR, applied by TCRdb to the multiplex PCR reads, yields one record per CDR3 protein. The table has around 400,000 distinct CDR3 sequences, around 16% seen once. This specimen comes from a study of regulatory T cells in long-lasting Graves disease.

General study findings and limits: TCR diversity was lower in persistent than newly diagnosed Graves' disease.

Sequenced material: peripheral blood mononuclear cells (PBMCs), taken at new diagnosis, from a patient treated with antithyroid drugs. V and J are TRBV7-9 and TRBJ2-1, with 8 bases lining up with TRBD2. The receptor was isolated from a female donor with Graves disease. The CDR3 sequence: CASRTSGDPWDEQFF. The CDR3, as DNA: TGTGCCTCACGCACTAGCGGAGACCCTTGGGATGAGCAGTTCTTC.